Here is one T cell receptor (beta chain) with its context. The study team obtained lesional scalp punch biopsies and peripheral blood from alopecia areata patients. This sample was taken from a study of CD8+ T cells in alopecia areata. For the study at large: Dosing with tofacitinib proceeded for 6 to 18 months, followed by 6 months off drug.

The CDR3 length is 14 residues. V lost 4 bases to trimming and J lost 5 bases; unmatched junction nucleotides: 6. From germline, CDR1 is SGHRS and CDR2 YFSETQ. RNA extraction and reverse transcription yielded cDNA as sequencing template. Clones were sequenced by immunoSEQ multiplex PCR, and TCRdb holds only the in-frame ones, with some missing. Among under 300,000 clones listed, 67% were seen once. The sequence came from a human donor with alopecia areata. The V and J genes are TRBV5-1 and TRBJ2-7; 10 bases match TRBD1. The sequencing here drew on CD4+ T cells sorted from blood, taken at week 0. The CDR3 DNA reads as TGCGCCAGCAGCAACCGGGACAGGGGTGACGAGCAGTACTTC. Translating it yields CASSNRDRGDEQYF.